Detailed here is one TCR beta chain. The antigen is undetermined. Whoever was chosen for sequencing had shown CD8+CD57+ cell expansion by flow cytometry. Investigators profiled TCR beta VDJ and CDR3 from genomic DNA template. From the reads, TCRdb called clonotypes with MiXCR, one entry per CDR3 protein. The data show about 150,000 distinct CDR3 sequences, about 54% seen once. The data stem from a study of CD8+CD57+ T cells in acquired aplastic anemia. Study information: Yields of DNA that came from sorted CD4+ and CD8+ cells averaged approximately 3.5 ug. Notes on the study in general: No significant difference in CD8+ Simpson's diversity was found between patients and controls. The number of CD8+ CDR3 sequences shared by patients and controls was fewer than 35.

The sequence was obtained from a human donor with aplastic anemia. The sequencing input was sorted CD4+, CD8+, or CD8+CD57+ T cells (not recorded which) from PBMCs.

The CDR3 protein is CASSSRTSNQPQHF. The CDR3 DNA reads as TGTGCCAGTAGTAGCAGGACTAGCAATCAGCCCCAGCATTTT. The chain recombines TRBV19 with TRBJ1-5, with no clear D. V lost 4 bases and J 0 bases, leaving 7 bases between the germline ends. This CDR3 spans 14 amino acids. CDR1 and CDR2 (germline): LNHDA, SQIVND (reference sequence).